This T cell receptor beta chain derives from a study of cytomegalovirus exposure and HLA in healthy donors. Study-wide results and caveats: Earlier results showed most TCR beta V segments being productive about 87% or about 30% of the time. In all likelihood, a cluster of highly shared sequence variants was a sequencing artifact. Most sequenced TCRs were rare (though some public TCRs occurred in many donors).

The sample holds a few counts of this clone. Its specificity is not known. CDR3 size: 17 residues. The germline gives CDR1 SGHNT, CDR2 YENEEA. The V segment lost 4 bases and the J segment 9 bases; nucleotides outside the gene matches: 19. Primers included in the PCR were 60 Vbeta and 13 Jbeta primers. The table came from immunoSEQ multiplex PCR; TCRdb's copy has only in-frame clones and leaves some out. In the table there are 90,000 to 110,000 clones, less than 85% of which are singletons. The chain carries TRBV11-3 and TRBJ2-7, with 9 positions matching TRBD1. The sequence was obtained from a middle-aged man in good health and CMV-seropositive. Sequences were obtained from PBMCs. CDR3 region: CASSSYTSGQGKVGQYF. CDR3 coding DNA: TGTGCCAGCAGCTCGTATACCTCCGGACAGGGGAAGGTTGGGCAGTACTTC.